Following are 14 T cell receptor beta chains from one sample sequenced in a study of blood T cell repertoires in COVID-19. Here immunoSEQ multiplex PCR was the method, and the copy in TCRdb shows in-frame clones only, minus some. The sample lists 75,000 to 100,000 clones; approximately 81% were seen once. The sequencing input was peripheral blood. These receptors originate from a man aged 55 to 70 with acute or convalescent COVID-19.

V and J are TRBV5-1 and TRBJ2-5; TRBD2 might be the D (6 bases). V lost 7 bases to trimming and J lost 1 base, with 14 bases between them. The CDR3 is 14 amino acids. CDR1 SGHRS and CDR2 YFSETQ come from the germline V gene. For the CDR3, the DNA is TGCGCCAGCGCCCATGGGGGGTCCCAAGAGACCCAGTACTTC. This encodes CASAHGGSQETQYF.

V gene TRBV7-2 combines with J gene TRBJ2-3, with TRBD2 matching over 12 bases. After removal of 2 bases from V and 2 bases from J, the junction contained 5 bases not matched to a gene. Germline V lookup: CDR1 SGHTA, CDR2 FQGNSA. This CDR3 has 17 amino acids. The CDR3, as DNA: TGTGCCAGCAGCTTACAGACTAGCGGGAGCCCCACAGATACGCAGTATTTT. Translating gives CASSLQTSGSPTDTQYF. Combining the CDR3 with reference TRBV7-2 and TRBJ2-3 gives the whole variable domain GAGVSQSPSNKVTEKGKDVELRCDPISGHTALYWYRQSLGQGLEFLIYFQGNSAPDKSGLPSDRFSAERTGGSVSTLTIQRTQQEDSAVYLCASSLQTSGSPTDTQYFGPGTRLTVL.

The chain has TRBV6-4 and TRBJ2-1; D gene unclear. V shed 3 bases and J shed 13 bases, with 16 bases lying between them. The CDR3 extends over 13 amino acids. The V gene's germline CDR1 is MRHNA and CDR2 SNTAGT. The chain's CDR3 is CASSERDRGVQFF. For the CDR3, the DNA is TGTGCCAGCAGTGAGCGTGACCGTGGAGTCCAGTTCTTC.

V and J are TRBV7-9 and TRBJ1-5; D is unclear. The CDR3 runs 17 residues. Trimming shortened V by 1 base and J by 7 bases, and 20 bases separated the two germline ends. Germline V gene data show CDR1 as SEHNR and CDR2 as FQNEAQ (reference sequence). The CDR3, as DNA: TGTGCCAGCAGCTTAGGTGTTGGCGGCTCATATACGCAGCCCCAGCATTTT. Translation gives CASSLGVGGSYTQPQHF.

This clone was seen many times. The chain combines TRBV7-8 with TRBJ1-4; perhaps TRBD1 as D (6 bases). The CDR3 contains 15 residues. Trimming took 2 bases from V and 5 from J, leaving 12 bases between them. Per germline, CDR1 SGHVS and CDR2 FQNEAQ. CDR3 bases: TGTGCCAGCAGCTTAAGGACAGCCATGAATGAAAAACTGTTTTTT. It translates to CASSLRTAMNEKLFF.

This clone showed up just a few times. V usage is TRBV10-3 and J usage is TRBJ1-2; D gene uncertain. This CDR3 spans 14 amino acids. Germline lookup yields CDR1 ENHRY and CDR2 SYGVKD. Trimming took off 3 bases at V and 8 bases at J, with 16 bases between the two ends. The CDR3 loop is CAISDPPKPEGYTF. The CDR3, as DNA: TGTGCCATCAGTGACCCACCGAAACCGGAGGGCTACACCTTC.

In this sample, this clone turned up a few times. The rearrangement links TRBV12-3 or TRBV12-4 to TRBJ2-2; TRBD1 agrees at 7 bases. With V trimmed by 10 bases and J by 5 bases, 1 base remained unmatched. This CDR3 spans 11 amino acids. CDR3 loop: CATTGTGELFF. The CDR3 DNA follows: TGTGCCACGACAGGGACCGGGGAGCTGTTTTTT.

This clone was observed once. The chain uses TRBV24-1 and TRBJ2-1, with 15 positions matching TRBD2. CDR3 length: 15 residues. Germline CDR1 and CDR2: KGHDR and SFDVKD. Losses at the gene ends were 4 bases for V and 13 bases for J; bases not matched to a gene: 7. Written as DNA, the CDR3 is TGTGCCACCAGTGACCCCGGGACTAGCGGGAGGCCTCAGTTCTTC. It yields the protein CATSDPGTSGRPQFF.

The chain uses TRBV7-2 and TRBJ2-6, with a tentative D call TRBD1 (5 bases). The CDR3 runs 16 residues. The germline gives CDR1 SGHTA, CDR2 FQGNSA. The germline V and J ends were trimmed by 5 bases and 2 bases, with 13 bases remaining between them. As DNA, the CDR3 is TGTGCCAGCAGCCAAGCCACCAGGGCTGGGGCCAACGTCCTGACTTTC. Encoded protein: CASSQATRAGANVLTF.

The chain employs TRBV7-2 and TRBJ2-5; a weak D match, TRBD1 (5 bases). V dropped 5 bases and J dropped 5 bases, with 15 bases sitting between them. The CDR3 is 14 amino acids. The germline CDR1 and CDR2 sequences are SGHTA and FQGNSA. The CDR3 nucleotides are TGTGCCAGCAGCAGACCAGGGAATTGGGAGACCCAGTACTTC. Encoded protein: CASSRPGNWETQYF. Filled out from reference TRBV7-2 and TRBJ2-5, the complete variable domain reads GAGVSQSPSNKVTEKGKDVELRCDPISGHTALYWYRQSLGQGLEFLIYFQGNSAPDKSGLPSDRFSAERTGGSVSTLTIQRTQQEDSAVYLCASSRPGNWETQYFGPGTRLLVL.

The chain links TRBV12-3 or TRBV12-4 to TRBJ2-5; 7 bases agree with TRBD1. With 3 bases clipped from V and 6 bases from J, the junction kept 4 bases outside the gene matches. This CDR3 region has 13 residues. The CDR3 loop reads CASSLNRGQTQYF. The CDR3 DNA sequence: TGTGCCAGCAGTTTGAACAGGGGACAGACCCAGTACTTC.

This clone was counted once. The CDR3 sequence: CASTRGGGAGPKNIQYF. Here the CDR3 DNA reads TGTGCCAGCACCCGGGGCGGGGGGGCCGGACCCAAAAACATTCAGTACTTC. The chain couples TRBV27 to TRBJ2-4; 9 bases fit TRBD2. V was clipped by 7 bases and J by 2 bases; unmatched bases: 12. CDR3 length: 17 residues. Germline V gene sequence: CDR1 MNHEY, CDR2 SMNVEV (reference sequence).

This rearrangement joins TRBV6-6 to TRBJ2-5, with 8 bases matching TRBD1. Losses at the gene ends were 0 bases for V and 6 bases for J; bases not matched to a gene: 9. This CDR3 has 16 residues. Germline-derived CDR1 and CDR2 are MNHNY and SVGAGI (reference sequence). Here the CDR3 DNA reads TGTGCCAGCAGTTACTCGACGGGGCAGGGGGCTAAGACCCAGTACTTC. Its translation: CASSYSTGQGAKTQYF.

This clone was counted a few times. V usage is TRBV24-1 and J usage is TRBJ2-3; D is possibly TRBD2 (6 bases). Germline loops: CDR1 KGHDR, CDR2 SFDVKD. The CDR3 spans 13 residues. V lost 9 bases and J lost 0, with 9 bases in between. The chain's CDR3 is CATGGASTDTQYF. CDR3 in DNA: TGTGCCACCGGAGGGGCCAGCACAGATACGCAGTATTTT.